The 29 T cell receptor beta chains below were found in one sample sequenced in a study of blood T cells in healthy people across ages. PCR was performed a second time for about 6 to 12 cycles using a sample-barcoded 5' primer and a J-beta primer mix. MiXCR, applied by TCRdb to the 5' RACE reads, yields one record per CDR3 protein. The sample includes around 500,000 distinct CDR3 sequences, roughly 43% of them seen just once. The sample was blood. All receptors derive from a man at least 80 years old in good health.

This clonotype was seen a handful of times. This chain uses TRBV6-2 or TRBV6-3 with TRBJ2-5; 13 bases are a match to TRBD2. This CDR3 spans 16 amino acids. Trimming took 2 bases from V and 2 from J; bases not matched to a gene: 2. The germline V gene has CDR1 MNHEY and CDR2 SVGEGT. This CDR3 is CASSYLLAGGQETQYF. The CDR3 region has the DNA TGTGCCAGCAGTTACCTACTAGCGGGAGGGCAAGAGACCCAGTACTTC.

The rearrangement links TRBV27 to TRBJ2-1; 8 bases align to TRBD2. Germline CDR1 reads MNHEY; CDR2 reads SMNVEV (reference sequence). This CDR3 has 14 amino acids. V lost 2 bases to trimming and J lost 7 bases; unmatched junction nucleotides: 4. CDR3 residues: CASSLIRGGNEQFF. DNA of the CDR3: TGTGCCAGCAGTTTAATTCGGGGGGGAAATGAGCAGTTCTTC.

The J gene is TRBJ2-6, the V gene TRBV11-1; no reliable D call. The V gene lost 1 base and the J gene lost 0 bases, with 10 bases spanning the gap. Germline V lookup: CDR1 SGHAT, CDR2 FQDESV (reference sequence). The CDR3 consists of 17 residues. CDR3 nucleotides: TGTGCCAGCAGCTTAGTCCCCATCTCCTCTGGGGCCAACGTCCTGACTTTC. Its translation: CASSLVPISSGANVLTF.

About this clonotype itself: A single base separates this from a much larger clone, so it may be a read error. The CDR3 protein is CASSSRWQERADTQYF. The CDR3 region has the DNA TGTGCCAGCAGCTCGAGGTGGCAGGAGCGCGCAGATACGCAGTATTTT. The genes are TRBV7-2 and TRBJ2-3; D not certain. This CDR3 spans 16 amino acids. The germline V gene has CDR1 SGHTA and CDR2 FQGNSA. Trimming stripped 4 bases from V and 4 bases from J, with 18 bases between. The full variable domain, with the rest looked up from reference TRBV7-2 and TRBJ2-3, is GAGVSQSPSNKVTEKGKDVELRCDPISGHTALYWYRQSLGQGLEFLIYFQGNSAPDKSGLPSDRFSAERTGGSVSTLTIQRTQQEDSAVYLCASSSRWQERADTQYFGPGTRLTVL.

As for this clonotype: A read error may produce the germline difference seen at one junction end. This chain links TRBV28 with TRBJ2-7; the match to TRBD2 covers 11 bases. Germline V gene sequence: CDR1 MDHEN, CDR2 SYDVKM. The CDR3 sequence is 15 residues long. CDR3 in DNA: TGTGCCAGCAGTTTGGGTCTAGCGGGAGGCTACGAGCGGTACTTC. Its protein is CASSLGLAGGYERYF.

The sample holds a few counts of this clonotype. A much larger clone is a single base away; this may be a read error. The CDR3 sequence: CASSYRDRNEQYF. The CDR3 region has the DNA TGTGCCAGCAGTTACCGTGACCGGAATGAGCAGTACTTC. The gene calls are TRBV6-6 and TRBJ2-5; no reliable D call. The CDR3 is 13 amino acids. Germline V gene sequence: CDR1 MNHNY, CDR2 SVGAGI (reference sequence). Deletions cut 2 bases from V and 11 bases from J, with 15 bases between.

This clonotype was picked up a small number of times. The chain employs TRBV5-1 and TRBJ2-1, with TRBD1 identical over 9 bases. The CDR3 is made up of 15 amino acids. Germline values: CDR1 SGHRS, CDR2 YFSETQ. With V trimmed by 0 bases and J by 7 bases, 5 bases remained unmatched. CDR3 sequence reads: CASSLVGTGSNEQFF. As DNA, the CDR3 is TGCGCCAGCAGCTTGGTAGGGACAGGGTCGAATGAGCAGTTCTTC. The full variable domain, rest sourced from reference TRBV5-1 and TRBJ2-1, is KAGVTQTPRYLIKTRGQQVTLSCSPISGHRSVSWYQQTPGQGLQFLFEYFSETQRNKGNFPGRFSGRQFSNSRSEMNVSTLELGDSALYLCASSLVGTGSNEQFFGPGTRLTVL.

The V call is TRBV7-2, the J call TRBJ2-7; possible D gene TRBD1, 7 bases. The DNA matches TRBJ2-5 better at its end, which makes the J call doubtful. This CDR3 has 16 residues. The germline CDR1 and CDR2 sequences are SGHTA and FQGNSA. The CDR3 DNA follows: TGTGCCAGCAGCTCAATTGGAGGGGGCTTAGAAGAGACCCAGTACTTC. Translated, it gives CASSSIGGGLEETQYF.

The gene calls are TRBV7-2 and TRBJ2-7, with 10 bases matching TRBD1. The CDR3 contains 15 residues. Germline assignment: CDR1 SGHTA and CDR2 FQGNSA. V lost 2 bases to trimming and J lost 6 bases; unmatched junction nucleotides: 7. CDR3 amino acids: CASSLMLGQGSEQYF. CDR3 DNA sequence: TGTGCCAGCAGCTTAATGTTGGGACAGGGGAGCGAGCAGTACTTC. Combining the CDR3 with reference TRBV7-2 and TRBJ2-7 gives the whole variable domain GAGVSQSPSNKVTEKGKDVELRCDPISGHTALYWYRQSLGQGLEFLIYFQGNSAPDKSGLPSDRFSAERTGGSVSTLTIQRTQQEDSAVYLCASSLMLGQGSEQYFGPGTRLTVT.

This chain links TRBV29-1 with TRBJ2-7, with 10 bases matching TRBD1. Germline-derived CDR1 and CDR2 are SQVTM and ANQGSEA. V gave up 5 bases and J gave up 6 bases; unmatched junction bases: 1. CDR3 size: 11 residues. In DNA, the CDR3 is TGCAGCGTTCGGGACAGGGGCGAGCAGTACTTC. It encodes CSVRDRGEQYF.

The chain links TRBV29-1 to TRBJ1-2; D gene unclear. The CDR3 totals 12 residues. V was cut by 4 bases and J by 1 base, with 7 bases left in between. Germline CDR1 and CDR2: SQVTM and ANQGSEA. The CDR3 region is CSVGVINYGYTF. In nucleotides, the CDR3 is TGCAGCGTTGGGGTCATTAACTATGGCTACACCTTC.

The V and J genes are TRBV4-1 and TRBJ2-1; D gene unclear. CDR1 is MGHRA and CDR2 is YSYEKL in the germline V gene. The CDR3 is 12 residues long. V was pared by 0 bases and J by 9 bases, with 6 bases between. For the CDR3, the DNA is TGCGCCAGCAGCCAAGAAGTCGGTGAGCAGTTCTTC. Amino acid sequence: CASSQEVGEQFF.

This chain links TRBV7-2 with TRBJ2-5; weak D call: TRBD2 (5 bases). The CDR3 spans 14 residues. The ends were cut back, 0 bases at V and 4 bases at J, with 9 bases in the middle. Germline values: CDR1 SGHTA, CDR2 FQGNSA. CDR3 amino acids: CASSLAGSGETQYF. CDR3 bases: TGTGCCAGCAGCTTAGCAGGGAGTGGAGAGACCCAGTACTTC.

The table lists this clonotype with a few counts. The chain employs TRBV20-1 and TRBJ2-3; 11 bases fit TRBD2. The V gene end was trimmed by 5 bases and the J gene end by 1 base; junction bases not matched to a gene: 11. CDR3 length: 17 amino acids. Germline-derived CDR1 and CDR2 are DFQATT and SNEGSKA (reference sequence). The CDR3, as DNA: TGCAGTGCTCCCGATCTACTAGCGGGGGTGGGCACAGATACGCAGTATTTT. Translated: CSAPDLLAGVGTDTQYF.

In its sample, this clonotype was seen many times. The DNA of the CDR3 is TGTGCCAGCAGCCAACAAGCTAACTATGGCTACACCTTC. Translated: CASSQQANYGYTF. The V and J genes are TRBV7-2 and TRBJ1-2; no clear D gene. The germline V gene has CDR1 SGHTA and CDR2 FQGNSA. The CDR3 length is 13 residues. V was pared by 5 bases and J by 0 bases, with 7 bases between. Combining the CDR3 with reference TRBV7-2 and TRBJ1-2 gives the whole variable domain GAGVSQSPSNKVTEKGKDVELRCDPISGHTALYWYRQSLGQGLEFLIYFQGNSAPDKSGLPSDRFSAERTGGSVSTLTIQRTQQEDSAVYLCASSQQANYGYTFGSGTRLTVV.

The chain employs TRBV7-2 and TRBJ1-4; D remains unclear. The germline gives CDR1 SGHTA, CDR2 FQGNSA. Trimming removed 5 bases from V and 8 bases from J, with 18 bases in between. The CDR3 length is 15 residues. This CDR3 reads CASSENGRSLEKLFF. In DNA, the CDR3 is TGTGCCAGCAGCGAAAACGGGAGGAGCCTCGAAAAACTGTTTTTT.

The CDR3 DNA reads as TGCGCCAGCAGCCCGCTTAGCGGGGGGGCCACTGAGCAGTTCTTC. As protein: CASSPLSGGATEQFF. V gene TRBV4-3 combines with J gene TRBJ2-1, with 11 nucleotides matching TRBD2. The CDR3 runs 15 residues. Germline loops: CDR1 LGHNA, CDR2 YSLEER. With 4 bases clipped from V and 9 bases from J, the junction kept 8 bases outside the gene matches.

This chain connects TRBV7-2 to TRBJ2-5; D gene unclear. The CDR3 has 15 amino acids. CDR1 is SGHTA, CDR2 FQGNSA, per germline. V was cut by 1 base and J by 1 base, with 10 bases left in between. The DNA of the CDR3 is TGTGCCAGCAGCTTAGAACGGACGAGCCAAGAGACCCAGTACTTC. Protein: CASSLERTSQETQYF.

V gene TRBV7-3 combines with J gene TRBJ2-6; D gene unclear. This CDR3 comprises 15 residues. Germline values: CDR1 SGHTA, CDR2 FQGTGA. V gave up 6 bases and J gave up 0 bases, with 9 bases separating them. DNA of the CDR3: TGTGCCAGCAGTAAAGGTTACTCTGGGGCCAACGTCCTGACTTTC. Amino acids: CASSKGYSGANVLTF.

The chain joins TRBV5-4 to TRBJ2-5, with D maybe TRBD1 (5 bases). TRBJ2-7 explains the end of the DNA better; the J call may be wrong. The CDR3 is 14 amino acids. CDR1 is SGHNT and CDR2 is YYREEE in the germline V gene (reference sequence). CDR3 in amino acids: CASSLDQGKNEQYF. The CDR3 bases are TGTGCCAGCAGCTTGGATCAGGGAAAGAACGAGCAGTACTTC.

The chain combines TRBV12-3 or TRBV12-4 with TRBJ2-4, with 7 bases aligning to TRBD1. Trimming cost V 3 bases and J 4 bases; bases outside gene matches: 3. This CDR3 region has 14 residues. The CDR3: CASSFGQVKNIQYF. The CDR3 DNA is TGTGCCAGCAGTTTCGGACAGGTTAAAAACATTCAGTACTTC.

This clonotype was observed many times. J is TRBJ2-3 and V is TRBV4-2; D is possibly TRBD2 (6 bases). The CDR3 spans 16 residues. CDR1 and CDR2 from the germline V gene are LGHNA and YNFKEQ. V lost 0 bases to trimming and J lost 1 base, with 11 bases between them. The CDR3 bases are TGTGCCAGCAGCCAAGAGAGAGCTAGCGGCACAGATACGCAGTATTTT. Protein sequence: CASSQERASGTDTQYF.

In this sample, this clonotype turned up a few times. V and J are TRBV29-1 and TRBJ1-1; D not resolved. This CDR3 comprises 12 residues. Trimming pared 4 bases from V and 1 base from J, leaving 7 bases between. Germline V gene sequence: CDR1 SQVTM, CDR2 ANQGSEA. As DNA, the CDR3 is TGCAGCGTTGGGGAATCGAACACTGAAGCTTTCTTT. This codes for CSVGESNTEAFF.

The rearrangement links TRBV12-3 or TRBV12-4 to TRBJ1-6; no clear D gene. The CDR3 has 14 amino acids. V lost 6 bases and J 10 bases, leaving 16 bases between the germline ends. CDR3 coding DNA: TGTGCCAGCAGCCCCGTGGGCCCGGGGTCACCCCTCCACTTT. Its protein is CASSPVGPGSPLHF.

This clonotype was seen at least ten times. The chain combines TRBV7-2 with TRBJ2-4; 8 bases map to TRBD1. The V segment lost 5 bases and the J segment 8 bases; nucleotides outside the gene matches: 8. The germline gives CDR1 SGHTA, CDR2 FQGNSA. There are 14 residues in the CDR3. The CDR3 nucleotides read TGTGCCAGCAGCCCAGGGGGCAGATGGGACATTCAGTACTTC. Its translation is CASSPGGRWDIQYF.

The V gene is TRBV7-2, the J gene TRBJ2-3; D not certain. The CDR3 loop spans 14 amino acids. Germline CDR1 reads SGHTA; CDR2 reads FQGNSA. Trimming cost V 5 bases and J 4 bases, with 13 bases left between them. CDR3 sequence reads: CASSLIPEADTQYF. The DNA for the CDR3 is TGTGCCAGCAGCCTCATCCCTGAGGCAGATACGCAGTATTTT.

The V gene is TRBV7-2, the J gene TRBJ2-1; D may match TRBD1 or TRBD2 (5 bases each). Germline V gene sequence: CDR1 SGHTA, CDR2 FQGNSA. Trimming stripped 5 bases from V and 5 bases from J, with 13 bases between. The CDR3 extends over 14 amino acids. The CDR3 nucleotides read TGTGCCAGCAGCCCCACCCGGGGCCACAATGAGCAGTTCTTC. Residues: CASSPTRGHNEQFF.

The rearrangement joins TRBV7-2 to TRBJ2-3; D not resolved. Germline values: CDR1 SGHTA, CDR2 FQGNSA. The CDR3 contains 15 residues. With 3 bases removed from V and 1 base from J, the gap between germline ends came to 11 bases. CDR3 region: CASSFRWVGTDTQYF. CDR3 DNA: TGTGCCAGCAGCTTCCGGTGGGTGGGCACAGATACGCAGTATTTT.

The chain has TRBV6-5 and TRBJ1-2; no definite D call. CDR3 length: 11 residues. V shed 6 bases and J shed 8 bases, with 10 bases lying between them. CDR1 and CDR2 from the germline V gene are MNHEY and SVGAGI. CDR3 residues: CASRNLEGYTF. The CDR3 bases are TGTGCCAGCAGAAATCTGGAAGGCTACACCTTC.